This T cell receptor (beta chain) emerged from a study of T cell responses to AZD1222 COVID-19 vaccine. Study details: Researchers grouped second doses given at about 4 or about 12 weeks into one pool.

About this clone: Antigen specificity is unknown.

The junction had 9 bases not matched to a gene; V was cut back by 5 bases and J by 1 base. Germline V CDR1 and CDR2: SEHNR, FQNEAQ (reference sequence). This CDR3 has 16 amino acids. Sequencing was performed with immunoSEQ multiplex PCR; in TCRdb, only in-frame clones are kept and a portion is missing. The sample has approximately 90,000 clones; 65% to 90% are singletons. Study-wide results and limits: White British ancestry dominated among donors, who included more females, and clonal diversity was possibly underestimated. Within unmutated variant regions lay the reported targets of nearly half of spike-specific TCRs. Spike was spanned by vaccine-associated CD4 TCRs, with dominance at 160-218 and 743-854.

This TCR derives from an adult in good health. Here the sequenced sample was peripheral blood, taken on day 0 of AZD1222 vaccination. The gene calls are TRBV7-9 and TRBJ2-5; TRBD2 matches 8 bases. The CDR3 region is CASSLGLAGPQETQYF. DNA for the CDR3: TGTGCCAGCAGCCTCGGACTAGCTGGGCCCCAAGAGACCCAGTACTTC.